This T cell receptor beta chain was sequenced in a study of T-cell reconstitution after alpha-beta-depleted transplantation in children. During its preparation, the TCRbeta library received unique molecular identifiers. TCRdb reanalysed the PCR reads using MiXCR and keeps one entry per CDR3 protein. The table has 200,000 to 300,000 distinct CDR3 sequences, 12% seen once. Only a few counts were recorded for this clonotype. Germline CDR1 and CDR2: SGHDN and FVKESK. J was trimmed by 9 bases and V by 1 base; bases with no gene match: 8. CDR3 length: 15 residues. This clonotype originated in a human donor who donated a stem cell graft to a child with acute lymphoblastic leukemia. The chain combines TRBV14 with TRBJ2-1; TRBD2 agrees at 8 bases. Material: PBMCs from the stem cell graft donor, obtained from the stem cell graft. The DNA of the CDR3 is TGTGCCAGCAGCCAAGTTGGTAGCGGGAAAGTTGAGCAGTTCTTC. Translating gives CASSQVGSGKVEQFF.